This T cell receptor (beta chain) was captured by sequencing in a study of blood T cell repertoires in COVID-19. Study summary: Acute and convalescent COVID-19 samples came from the United States, Italy and Spain. The analysed material was cDNA or gDNA that came from T cells, B-cell-depleted T cells, or PBMCs.

This clone was recorded a few times. Per the study methods: Counts of nucleated cells, estimated from reference gene primer amplification, were obtained. Generated by immunoSEQ multiplex PCR, the TCRdb table keeps only in-frame clones and is missing some. The DNA gave D and trimming, while V, J and clone size come from that table. The repertoire holds around 25,000 clones, with approximately 86% as singletons. The sample comprised peripheral blood. The clonotype was recovered from a man aged 50 to 60 with active COVID-19.

CDR3 nucleotides: TGTGCCAGCAGCTCTCCGCGGGGACGGAGTCTCCGTGGCTACACCTTC. The encoded protein is CASSSPRGRSLRGYTF. The chain carries TRBV11-2 and TRBJ1-2; maybe TRBD1 (5 bases). With 4 bases removed from V and 7 bases from J, the gap between germline ends came to 22 bases. CDR1 is SGHAT, CDR2 FQNNGV, per germline. The CDR3 has 16 residues.